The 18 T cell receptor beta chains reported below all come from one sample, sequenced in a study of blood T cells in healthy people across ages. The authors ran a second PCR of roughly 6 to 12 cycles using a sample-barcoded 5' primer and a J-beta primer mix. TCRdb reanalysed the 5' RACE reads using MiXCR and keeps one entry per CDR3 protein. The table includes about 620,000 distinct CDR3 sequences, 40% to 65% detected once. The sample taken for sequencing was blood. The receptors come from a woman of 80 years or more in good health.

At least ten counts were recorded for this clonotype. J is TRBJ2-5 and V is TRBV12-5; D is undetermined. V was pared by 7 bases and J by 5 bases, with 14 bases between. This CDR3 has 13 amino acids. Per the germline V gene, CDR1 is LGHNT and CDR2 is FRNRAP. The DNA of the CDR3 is TGTGCTAGTGCCTTCGGGCCACAGGAGACCCAGTACTTC. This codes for CASAFGPQETQYF.

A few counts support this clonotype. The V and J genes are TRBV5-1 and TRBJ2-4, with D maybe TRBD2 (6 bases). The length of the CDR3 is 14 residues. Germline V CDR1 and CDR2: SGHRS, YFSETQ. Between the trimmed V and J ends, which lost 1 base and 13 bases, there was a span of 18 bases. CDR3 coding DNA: TGCGCCAGCAGCTTGAGTAGGAGGGGTAATGAGCAGTACTTC. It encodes CASSLSRRGNEQYF.

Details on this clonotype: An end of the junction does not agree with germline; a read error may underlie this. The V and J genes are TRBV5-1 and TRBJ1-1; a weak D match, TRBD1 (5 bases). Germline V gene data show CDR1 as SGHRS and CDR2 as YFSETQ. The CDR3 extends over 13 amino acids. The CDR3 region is CASSFSGGTEAFF. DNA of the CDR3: TGTGCCAGCAGCTTCTCCGGGGGGACTGAAGCTTTCTTT.

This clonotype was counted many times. The CDR3 here is CASSLEGSSEQFF. The CDR3 DNA sequence: TGTGCCAGCAGCTTAGAAGGATCTAGCGAGCAGTTCTTC. The chain carries TRBV7-9 and TRBJ2-1; tentative D call: TRBD2 (5 bases). CDR1 and CDR2 (germline): SEHNR, FQNEAQ (reference sequence). Trimming removed 1 base from V and 10 bases from J, with 11 bases in between. The CDR3 sequence is 13 residues long.

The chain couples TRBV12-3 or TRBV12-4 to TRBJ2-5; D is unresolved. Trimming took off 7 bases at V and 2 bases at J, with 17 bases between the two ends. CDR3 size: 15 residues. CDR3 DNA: TGTGCCAGCACTACGAACCCCGGAAGGCAAGAGACCCAGTACTTC. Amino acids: CASTTNPGRQETQYF.

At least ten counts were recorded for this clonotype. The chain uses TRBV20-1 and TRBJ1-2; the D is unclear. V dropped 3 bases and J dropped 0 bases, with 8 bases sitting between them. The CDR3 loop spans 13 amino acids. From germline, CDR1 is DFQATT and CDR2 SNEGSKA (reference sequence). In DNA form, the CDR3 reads TGCAGTGCTAGGCAGCGCCCTAACTATGGCTACACCTTC. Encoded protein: CSARQRPNYGYTF.

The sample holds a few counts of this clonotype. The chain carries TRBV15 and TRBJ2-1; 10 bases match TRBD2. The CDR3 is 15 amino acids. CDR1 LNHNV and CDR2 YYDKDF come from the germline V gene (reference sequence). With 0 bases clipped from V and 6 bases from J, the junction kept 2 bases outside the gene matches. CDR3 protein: CATSREAGGPNEQFF. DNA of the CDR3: TGTGCCACCAGCAGAGAAGCGGGGGGGCCCAATGAGCAGTTCTTC.

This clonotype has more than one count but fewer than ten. CDR3 amino acids: CASSVGTGTAFDTQYF. The DNA of the CDR3 is TGTGCCAGCAGCGTCGGAACCGGGACAGCCTTTGATACGCAGTATTTT. The V and J genes are TRBV9 and TRBJ2-3, with 7 bases matching TRBD1. Germline V CDR1 and CDR2: SGDLS, YYNGEE. The CDR3 loop spans 16 amino acids. The trim removed 2 bases at V and 6 bases at J, leaving 12 bases unmatched.

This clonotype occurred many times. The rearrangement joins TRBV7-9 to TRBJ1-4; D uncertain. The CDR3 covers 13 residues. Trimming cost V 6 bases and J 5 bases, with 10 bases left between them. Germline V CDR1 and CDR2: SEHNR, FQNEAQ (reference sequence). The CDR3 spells CASSSQANEKLFF. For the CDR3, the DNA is TGTGCCAGCAGTTCGCAGGCAAATGAAAAACTGTTTTTT.

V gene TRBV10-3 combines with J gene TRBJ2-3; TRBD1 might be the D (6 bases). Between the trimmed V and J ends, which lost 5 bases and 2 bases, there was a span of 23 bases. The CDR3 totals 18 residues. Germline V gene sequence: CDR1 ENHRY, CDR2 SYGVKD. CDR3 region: CAISLGVSGAGNTDTQYF. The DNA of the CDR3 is TGTGCCATCAGTTTAGGGGTTTCAGGGGCCGGGAACACAGATACGCAGTATTTT.

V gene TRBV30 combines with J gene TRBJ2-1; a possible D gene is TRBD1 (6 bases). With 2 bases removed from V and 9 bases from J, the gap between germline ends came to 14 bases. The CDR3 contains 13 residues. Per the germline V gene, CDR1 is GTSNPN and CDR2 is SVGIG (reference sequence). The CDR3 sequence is CAWSPAGVVEQFF. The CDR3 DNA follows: TGTGCCTGGAGTCCGGCAGGGGTTGTTGAGCAGTTCTTC.

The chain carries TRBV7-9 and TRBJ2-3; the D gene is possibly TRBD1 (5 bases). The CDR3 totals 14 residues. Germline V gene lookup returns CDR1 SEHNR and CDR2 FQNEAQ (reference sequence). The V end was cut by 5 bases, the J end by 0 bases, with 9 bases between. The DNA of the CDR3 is TGTGCCAGCAGCGCGTGGGGCAGCACAGATACGCAGTATTTT. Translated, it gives CASSAWGSTDTQYF.

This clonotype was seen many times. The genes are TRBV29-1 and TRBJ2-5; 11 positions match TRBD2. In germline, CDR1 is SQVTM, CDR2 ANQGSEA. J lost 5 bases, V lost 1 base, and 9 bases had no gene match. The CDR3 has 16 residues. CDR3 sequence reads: CSVEVTSGSFWETQYF. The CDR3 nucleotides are TGCAGCGTTGAAGTTACTAGCGGGAGTTTCTGGGAGACCCAGTACTTC. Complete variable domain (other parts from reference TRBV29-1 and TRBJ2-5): SAVISQKPSRDICQRGTSLTIQCQVDSQVTMMFWYRQQPGQSLTLIATANQGSEATYESGFVIDKFPISRPNLTFSTLTVSNMSPEDSSIYLCSVEVTSGSFWETQYFGPGTRLLVL.

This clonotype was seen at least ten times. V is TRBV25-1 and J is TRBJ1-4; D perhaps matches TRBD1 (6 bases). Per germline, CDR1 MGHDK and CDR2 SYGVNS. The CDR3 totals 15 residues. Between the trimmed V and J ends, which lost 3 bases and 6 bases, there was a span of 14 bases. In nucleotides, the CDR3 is TGTGCCAGCAGTGATCGACAGGATTTAGATGAAAAACTGTTTTTT. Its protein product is CASSDRQDLDEKLFF. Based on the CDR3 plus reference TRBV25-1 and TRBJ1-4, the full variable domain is EADIYQTPRYLVIGTGKKITLECSQTMGHDKMYWYQQDPGMELHLIHYSYGVNSTEKGDLSSESTVSRIRTEHFPLTLESARPSHTSQYLCASSDRQDLDEKLFFGSGTQLSVL.

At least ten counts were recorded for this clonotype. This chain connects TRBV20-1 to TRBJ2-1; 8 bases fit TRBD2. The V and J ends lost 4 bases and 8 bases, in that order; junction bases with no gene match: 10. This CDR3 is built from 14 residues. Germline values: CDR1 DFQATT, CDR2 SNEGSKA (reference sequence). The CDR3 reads CSANREGHGYEQFF. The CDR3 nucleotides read TGCAGTGCTAACCGGGAGGGTCACGGTTATGAGCAGTTCTTC.

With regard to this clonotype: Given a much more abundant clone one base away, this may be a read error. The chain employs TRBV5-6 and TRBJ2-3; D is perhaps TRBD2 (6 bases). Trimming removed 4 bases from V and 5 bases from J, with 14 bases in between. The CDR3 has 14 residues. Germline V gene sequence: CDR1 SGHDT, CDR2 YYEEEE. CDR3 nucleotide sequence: TGTGCCAGCAGCGTGGCCCAAGCGGGAGATACGCAGTATTTT. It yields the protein CASSVAQAGDTQYF.

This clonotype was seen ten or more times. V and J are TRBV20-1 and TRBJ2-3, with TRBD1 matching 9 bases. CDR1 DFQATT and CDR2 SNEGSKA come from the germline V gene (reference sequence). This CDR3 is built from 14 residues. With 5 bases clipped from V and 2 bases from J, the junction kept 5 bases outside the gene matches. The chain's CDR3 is CSAELQGATDTQYF. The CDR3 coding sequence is TGCAGTGCTGAGCTACAGGGGGCCACAGATACGCAGTATTTT.

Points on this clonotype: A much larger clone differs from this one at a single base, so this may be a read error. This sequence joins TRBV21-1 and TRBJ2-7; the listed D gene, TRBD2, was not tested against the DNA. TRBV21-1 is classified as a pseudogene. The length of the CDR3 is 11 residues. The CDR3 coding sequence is TGTGCCAACAGCAACGGAGGCGAGCAGTACTTC. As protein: CANSNGGEQYF.